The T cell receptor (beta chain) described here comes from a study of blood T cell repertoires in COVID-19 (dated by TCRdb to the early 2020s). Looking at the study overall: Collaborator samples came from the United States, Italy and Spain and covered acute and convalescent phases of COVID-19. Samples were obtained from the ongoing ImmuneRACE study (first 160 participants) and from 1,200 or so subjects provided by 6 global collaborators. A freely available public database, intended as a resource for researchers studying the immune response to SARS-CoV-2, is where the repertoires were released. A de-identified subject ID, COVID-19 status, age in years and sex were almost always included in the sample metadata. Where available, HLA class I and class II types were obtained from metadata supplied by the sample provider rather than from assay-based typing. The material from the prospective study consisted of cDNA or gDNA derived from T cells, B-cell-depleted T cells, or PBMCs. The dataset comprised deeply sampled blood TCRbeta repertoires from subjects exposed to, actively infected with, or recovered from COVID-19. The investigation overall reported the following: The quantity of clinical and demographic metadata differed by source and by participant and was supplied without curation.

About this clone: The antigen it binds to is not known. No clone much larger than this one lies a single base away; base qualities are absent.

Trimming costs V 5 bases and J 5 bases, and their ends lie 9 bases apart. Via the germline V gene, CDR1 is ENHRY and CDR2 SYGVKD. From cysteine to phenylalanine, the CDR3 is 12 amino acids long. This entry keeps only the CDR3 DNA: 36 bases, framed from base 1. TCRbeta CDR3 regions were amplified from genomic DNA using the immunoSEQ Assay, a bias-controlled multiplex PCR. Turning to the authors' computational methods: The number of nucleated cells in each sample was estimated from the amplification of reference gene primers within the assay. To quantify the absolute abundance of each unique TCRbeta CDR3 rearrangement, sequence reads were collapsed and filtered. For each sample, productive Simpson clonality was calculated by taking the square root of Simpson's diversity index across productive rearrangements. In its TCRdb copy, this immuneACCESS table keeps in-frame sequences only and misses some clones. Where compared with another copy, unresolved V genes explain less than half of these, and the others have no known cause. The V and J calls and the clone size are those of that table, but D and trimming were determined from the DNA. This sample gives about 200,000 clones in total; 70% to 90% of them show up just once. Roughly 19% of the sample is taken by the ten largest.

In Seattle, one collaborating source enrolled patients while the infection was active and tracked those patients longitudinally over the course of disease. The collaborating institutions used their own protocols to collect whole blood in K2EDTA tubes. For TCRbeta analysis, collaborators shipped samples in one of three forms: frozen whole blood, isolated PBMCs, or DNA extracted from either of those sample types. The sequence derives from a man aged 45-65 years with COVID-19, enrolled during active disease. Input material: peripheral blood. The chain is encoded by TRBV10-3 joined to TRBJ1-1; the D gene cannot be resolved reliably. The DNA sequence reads TGTGCCATCAGTCCCTCGAGGACTGAAGCTTTCTTT. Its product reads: CAISPSRTEAFF.